Below are 4 T cell receptor beta chains sequenced from a single sample in a study of blood T cell repertoires in COVID-19. Generated by immunoSEQ multiplex PCR, the TCRdb table keeps only in-frame clones and is missing some. The sample consists of 300,000 to 450,000 clones, roughly 90% of them appearing once. The source material was peripheral blood. The origin of the receptors is a woman aged 60 to 75 with COVID-19, enrolled during active disease.

The chain has TRBV19 and TRBJ2-1, with D uncertain. Trimming stripped 3 bases from V and 6 bases from J, with 6 bases between. CDR1 and CDR2 (germline): LNHDA, SQIVND (reference sequence). The length of the CDR3 is 12 residues. The CDR3, as DNA: TGTGCCAGTAGTATCAGTCTCAATGAGCAGTTCTTC. Its protein product is CASSISLNEQFF.

This chain joins TRBV2 and TRBJ2-5; the match to TRBD2 covers 8 bases. In germline, CDR1 is SNHLY, CDR2 FYNNEI. V dropped 2 bases and J dropped 10; count of bases not matched to a gene: 12. The CDR3 is 15 residues long. Here the CDR3 reads CASSEQGLAGPGQYF. In nucleotides, the CDR3 is TGTGCCAGCAGTGAACAGGGGCTAGCGGGTCCGGGCCAGTACTTC.

The genes are TRBV3-1 (or the pseudogene TRBV3-2) and TRBJ2-5; 9 nucleotides match TRBD2. The J segment lost 5 bases and the V segment lost 2 bases, leaving 9 bases of the junction unmatched. This CDR3 comprises 16 residues. Germline lookup yields CDR1 LGHDT and CDR2 YNNKEL (reference sequence). The CDR3 loop reads CASSQLLTSGRETQYF. The DNA of the CDR3 is TGTGCCAGCAGCCAACTTTTGACTAGCGGCAGGGAGACCCAGTACTTC.

The rearrangement uses TRBV5-1 and TRBJ2-1; D may be TRBD2 (6 bases). Germline-derived CDR1 and CDR2 are SGHRS and YFSETQ. This CDR3 has 14 residues. V lost 9 bases and J lost 6, with 19 bases in between. In DNA form, the CDR3 reads TGCGCCACCAAACAGCGGGTGGGGGGCAATGAGCAGTTCTTC. Protein: CATKQRVGGNEQFF. Variable domain in full (rest from reference TRBV5-1 and TRBJ2-1): KAGVTQTPRYLIKTRGQQVTLSCSPISGHRSVSWYQQTPGQGLQFLFEYFSETQRNKGNFPGRFSGRQFSNSRSEMNVSTLELGDSALYLCATKQRVGGNEQFFGPGTRLTVL.